Shown below are 28 T cell receptor beta chains from a single sample sequenced in a study of beta chain features in type 1 diabetes. All of the isolated RNA was reverse transcribed, so expressed TCRB transcripts were sequenced. The repertoire was sequenced with immunoSEQ multiplex PCR; TCRdb's copy has only in-frame clones and lacks some. In the table there are 100,000 to 150,000 clones, 9% of which are singletons. The antigens of these receptors remain unknown. Findings and caveats of the study: Within each of all four CD4+ subsets, Type 1 diabetes patients had TCRB CDR3s that were moderately but significantly shorter.

Sequences were obtained from central memory CD4+ T cells from blood. Receptors were obtained from a man aged 25-45 years with type 1 diabetes.

For the CDR3, the DNA is TGCAGCGTTGAACAGGATTTAAGGACTGAAGCTTTCTTT. Translation gives CSVEQDLRTEAFF. The chain recombines TRBV29-1 with TRBJ1-1; D not certain. The germline gives CDR1 SQVTM, CDR2 ANQGSEA. V lost 2 bases to trimming and J lost 5 bases, with 12 bases between them. The CDR3 spans 13 residues.

The chain combines TRBV13 with TRBJ1-6; D uncertain. Trimming stripped 2 bases from V and 13 bases from J, with 12 bases between. Germline V lookup: CDR1 PRHDT, CDR2 FYEKMQ (reference sequence). CDR3 length equals 13 residues. CDR3 sequence (DNA): TGTGCCAGCAGCTTACCGGGGTTGGAGCCCCTCCACTTT. It encodes CASSLPGLEPLHF.

A few counts support this clone. The chain employs TRBV5-1 and TRBJ2-2; 8 nucleotides match TRBD2. The CDR3 has 15 amino acids. The ends lost 4 bases at V and 3 bases at J; junction bases unmatched: 5. Germline V CDR1 and CDR2: SGHRS, YFSETQ. CDR3: CASSRAGADTGELFF. The CDR3 bases are TGCGCCAGCAGCCGAGCGGGGGCGGACACCGGGGAGCTGTTTTTT. Variable domain in full (rest from reference TRBV5-1 and TRBJ2-2): KAGVTQTPRYLIKTRGQQVTLSCSPISGHRSVSWYQQTPGQGLQFLFEYFSETQRNKGNFPGRFSGRQFSNSRSEMNVSTLELGDSALYLCASSRAGADTGELFFGEGSRLTVL.

The V gene is TRBV7-9, the J gene TRBJ1-1; TRBD1 is a possible D gene (6 bases). The CDR3 loop spans 14 amino acids. V was clipped by 5 bases and J by 4 bases, with 14 bases between them. Looked up from germline, CDR1 is SEHNR and CDR2 is FQNEAQ (reference sequence). The CDR3 protein is CASSPQGLGTEAFF. CDR3 in DNA: TGTGCCAGCAGCCCACAGGGCTTGGGCACTGAAGCTTTCTTT.

This clone was seen more than once but under ten times. The gene calls are TRBV7-3 and TRBJ2-5; 8 nucleotides line up with TRBD2. In germline, CDR1 is SGHTA, CDR2 FQGTGA. This CDR3 spans 15 amino acids. The ends lost 2 bases at V and 5 bases at J; junction bases unmatched: 7. The DNA of the CDR3 is TGTGCCAGCAGCTTAGGTCCTAGCGGGTACGAGACCCAGTACTTC. This translates into CASSLGPSGYETQYF.

The chain couples TRBV5-4 to TRBJ2-5, with TRBD2 matching 11 bases. The CDR3 spans 16 residues. Germline V gene sequence: CDR1 SGHNT, CDR2 YYREEE (reference sequence). The J segment lost 2 bases and the V segment lost 4 bases, leaving 7 bases of the junction unmatched. The CDR3 DNA is TGTGCCAGCAGCAAGCGACTAGCGGGGATACAAGAGACCCAGTACTTC. This translates into CASSKRLAGIQETQYF.

This clone was observed a handful of times. The V and J genes are TRBV29-1 and TRBJ2-3, with a possible D match to TRBD2 (5 bases). The ends were cut back, 4 bases at V and 2 bases at J, with 10 bases in the middle. Germline V gene lookup returns CDR1 SQVTM and CDR2 ANQGSEA. This CDR3 is 13 amino acids long. The CDR3, as DNA: TGCAGCGTTGTTCCCGGGGACACAGATACGCAGTATTTT. Protein: CSVVPGDTDTQYF.

This clone showed up just a few times. In the same sample, other DNA sequences code for this CDR3. The chain combines TRBV28 with TRBJ1-1; possible D gene TRBD1, 5 bases. Trimming pared 3 bases from V and 0 bases from J, leaving 8 bases between. Looked up from germline, CDR1 is MDHEN and CDR2 is SYDVKM. CDR3 length: 14 amino acids. The CDR3 DNA reads as TGTGCCAGCAGTTTGGGGGGGATGAACACTGAAGCTTTCTTT. Translating it yields CASSLGGMNTEAFF.

The chain is built from TRBV7-6 and TRBJ2-5, with 7 bases fitting TRBD2. Germline-derived CDR1 and CDR2 are SGHVS and FNYEAQ. Trimming removed 1 base from V and 4 bases from J; junction bases left unmatched: 9. The CDR3 is 16 residues long. The CDR3 sequence: CASSLEQRGQRETQYF. In DNA, the CDR3 is TGTGCCAGCAGCTTAGAACAGCGGGGCCAGAGAGAGACCCAGTACTTC.

V usage is TRBV7-9 and J usage is TRBJ2-7; 11 bases agree with TRBD1. The length of the CDR3 is 14 residues. With V trimmed by 7 bases and J by 6 bases, 8 bases remained unmatched. Per the germline V gene, CDR1 is SEHNR and CDR2 is FQNEAQ (reference sequence). CDR3 coding DNA: TGTGCCAGCAACTCCGGGACAGGGGGAGTCGAGCAGTACTTC. This translates into CASNSGTGGVEQYF.

This clone has at least ten counts. The V gene is TRBV28, the J gene TRBJ1-1, with D maybe TRBD1 (5 bases). Looked up from germline, CDR1 is MDHEN and CDR2 is SYDVKM. The CDR3 has 12 residues. Trimming left V 7 bases short and J 11 bases short, with 17 bases between. This CDR3 is CASIGRIGGAFF. The CDR3 DNA sequence: TGTGCCAGCATCGGTCGAATCGGGGGGGCTTTCTTT.

Only a few counts were recorded for this clone. The chain recombines TRBV18 with TRBJ2-5, with D maybe TRBD2 (6 bases). This CDR3 comprises 14 residues. Trimming cost V 3 bases and J 0 bases, with 8 bases left between them. The germline V gene encodes CDR1 KGHSH and CDR2 LQKENI. The CDR3 spells CASSPGRNQETQYF. CDR3 DNA: TGTGCCAGCTCACCTGGGAGGAACCAAGAGACCCAGTACTTC.

This clone was detected a few times. Here the CDR3 DNA reads TGTGCCAGCAGCCTAAATAATTCACCCCTCCACTTT. Translating it yields CASSLNNSPLHF. This sequence joins TRBV14 and TRBJ1-6, with unresolved D. The V end lost 4 bases, the J end lost 5 bases, and 3 bases lay between the germline ends. The CDR3 loop spans 12 amino acids. Germline V gene sequence: CDR1 SGHDN, CDR2 FVKESK.

The chain carries TRBV7-9 and TRBJ2-7, with 8 bases lining up with TRBD1. The germline V gene has CDR1 SEHNR and CDR2 FQNEAQ (reference sequence). J gave up 5 bases and V 4 bases, and 13 bases lay outside the gene matches. The CDR3 is 16 amino acids. The CDR3 protein is CASSSYLQGTGNEQYF. As DNA, the CDR3 is TGTGCCAGCAGCTCATACCTACAGGGGACAGGAAACGAGCAGTACTTC. Supplemented by reference TRBV7-9 and TRBJ2-7, the full variable domain reads DTGVSQNPRHKITKRGQNVTFRCDPISEHNRLYWYRQTLGQGPEFLTYFQNEAQLEKSRLLSDRFSAERPKGSFSTLEIQRTEQGDSAMYLCASSSYLQGTGNEQYFGPGTRLTVT.

This clone was observed a few times. V usage is TRBV7-2 and J usage is TRBJ1-1, with D unclear. V dropped 5 bases and J dropped 5 bases, with 12 bases sitting between them. Per germline, CDR1 SGHTA and CDR2 FQGNSA. The CDR3 extends over 13 amino acids. CDR3 sequence: CASSPTGSTEAFF. CDR3 in DNA: TGTGCCAGCAGCCCTACGGGGTCTACTGAAGCTTTCTTT.

The rearrangement uses TRBV9 and TRBJ2-3; possible D gene TRBD1, 6 bases. This CDR3 contains 15 residues. Germline CDR1 is SGDLS and CDR2 is YYNGEE. Trimming shortened V by 0 bases and J by 3 bases, and 11 bases separated the two germline ends. CDR3 DNA: TGTGCCAGCAGCGTAGGAGGGGGTTGGACAGATACGCAGTATTTT. Protein: CASSVGGGWTDTQYF.

This chain uses TRBV19 with TRBJ1-2; the D is unclear. The CDR3 is made up of 15 amino acids. The V end was cut by 4 bases, the J end by 3 bases, with 15 bases between. Germline CDR1 reads LNHDA; CDR2 reads SQIVND (reference sequence). The chain's CDR3 is CASSTDSRADYGYTF. As DNA, the CDR3 is TGTGCCAGTAGTACTGATTCAAGAGCCGACTATGGCTACACCTTC.

This clone was seen a handful of times. This rearrangement joins TRBV7-2 to TRBJ1-5; perhaps TRBD1 as D (5 bases). Germline CDR1 and CDR2: SGHTA and FQGNSA. The germline V and J ends were trimmed by 7 bases and 7 bases, with 17 bases remaining between them. The CDR3 spans 14 residues. The CDR3 here is CASTSSGGNQPQHF. Written as DNA, the CDR3 is TGTGCCAGCACCTCCTCCGGGGGGAACCAGCCCCAGCATTTT.

The chain carries TRBV15 and TRBJ2-2, with a tentative D call TRBD2 (6 bases). CDR1 is LNHNV, CDR2 YYDKDF, per germline (reference sequence). The ends were cut back, 1 base at V and 4 bases at J, with 10 bases in the middle. The CDR3 loop spans 15 amino acids. The CDR3 bases are TGTGCCACCAGCAGAGGGGGGGACGGCACCGGGGAGCTGTTTTTT. It codes for CATSRGGDGTGELFF.

This clone was detected a few times. This rearrangement joins TRBV23-1 to TRBJ1-6; TRBD1 might be the D (5 bases). TRBV23-1 is flagged as an ORF with uncertain function. V was trimmed by 3 bases and J by 3 bases, leaving 15 bases between them. This CDR3 is 17 amino acids long. DNA for the CDR3: TGCGCCAGCAGTCACTTGCGGCCTAGGGGCTATAATTCACCCCTCCACTTT. Its protein product is CASSHLRPRGYNSPLHF.

This clone has just a few counts. CDR3 loop: CASSLITAGETQYF. The CDR3 DNA follows: TGTGCCAGCAGCTTGATAACGGCGGGCGAGACCCAGTACTTC. This sequence joins TRBV7-9 and TRBJ2-5, with a possible D match to TRBD2 (5 bases). V was trimmed by 3 bases and J by 5 bases, leaving 13 bases between them. The CDR3 loop spans 14 amino acids. The germline V gene has CDR1 SEHNR and CDR2 FQNEAQ (reference sequence).

V is TRBV4-2 and J is TRBJ1-5; 7 bases match TRBD1. This CDR3 has 17 amino acids. CDR1 LGHNA and CDR2 YNFKEQ come from the germline V gene. Trimming took 4 bases from V and 2 from J; bases not matched to a gene: 11. The CDR3 DNA follows: TGTGCCAGCAGCCCTGACAGGGTTTGGGAGGGCAATCAGCCCCAGCATTTT. It translates to CASSPDRVWEGNQPQHF.

This chain connects TRBV13 to TRBJ2-2; D may be TRBD2 (6 bases). Trimming left V 5 bases short and J 7 bases short, with 17 bases between. CDR3 length: 15 residues. Per the germline V gene, CDR1 is PRHDT and CDR2 is FYEKMQ (reference sequence). As DNA, the CDR3 is TGTGCCAGCAGCCACGGGGAGGCGGGCCACGGGGAGCTGTTTTTT. As protein: CASSHGEAGHGELFF.

V and J are TRBV4-2 and TRBJ2-1; D is ambiguous. CDR3 length equals 12 residues. Germline V gene lookup returns CDR1 LGHNA and CDR2 YNFKEQ. The V end was cut by 5 bases, the J end by 6 bases, with 8 bases between. Here the CDR3 reads CASSLRLNEQFF. CDR3 coding DNA: TGTGCCAGCAGCTTGAGGCTCAATGAGCAGTTCTTC.

The chain uses TRBV7-2 and TRBJ2-3; D is possibly TRBD2 (6 bases). V lost 6 bases and J 4 bases, leaving 11 bases between the germline ends. This CDR3 spans 13 amino acids. The germline gives CDR1 SGHTA, CDR2 FQGNSA. CDR3 region: CASRLAGPDTQYF. CDR3 nucleotide sequence: TGTGCCAGCAGGCTCGCGGGGCCAGATACGCAGTATTTT.

CDR3 bases: TGTGCCACCAGCAGTTTTCGGGACACACAAGTCCAAGAGACCCAGTACTTC. Translation: CATSSFRDTQVQETQYF. The rearrangement joins TRBV15 to TRBJ2-5; a possible D gene is TRBD1 (6 bases). The V end lost 3 bases, the J end lost 1 base, and 18 bases lay between the germline ends. The germline V gene has CDR1 LNHNV and CDR2 YYDKDF (reference sequence). This CDR3 is 17 amino acids long. The variable domain in full, completed from reference TRBV15 and TRBJ2-5, reads DAMVIQNPRYQVTQFGKPVTLSCSQTLNHNVMYWYQQKSSQAPKLLFHYYDKDFNNEADTPDNFQSRRPNTSFCFLDIRSPGLGDTAMYLCATSSFRDTQVQETQYFGPGTRLLVL.

This clone showed up just a few times. Written as DNA, the CDR3 is TGTGCCAGCTCACAATCAGGGGGCAATATCGTGGCAGATTCACCCCTCCACTTT. As protein: CASSQSGGNIVADSPLHF. This chain uses TRBV18 with TRBJ1-6, with 8 bases fitting TRBD1. Germline V gene data show CDR1 as KGHSH and CDR2 as LQKENI. The CDR3 runs 18 residues. J gave up 8 bases and V 4 bases, and 16 bases lay outside the gene matches.

The chain is built from TRBV5-6 and TRBJ2-5; 12 positions match TRBD2. Trimming at V came to 2 bases and at J to 2 bases, leaving 10 bases not matched to a gene. The germline V gene has CDR1 SGHDT and CDR2 YYEEEE. The CDR3 has 18 residues. This CDR3 is CASSFQAFGLAGQETQYF. The CDR3 DNA follows: TGTGCCAGCAGCTTCCAAGCTTTTGGACTAGCGGGGCAAGAGACCCAGTACTTC.